These 6 T cell receptor beta chains came from one sample sequenced in a study of cytomegalovirus exposure and HLA in healthy donors. PCR amplification relied on 60 Vbeta primers (plus 13 Jbeta primers). Here immunoSEQ multiplex PCR was the method, and the copy in TCRdb shows in-frame clones only, minus some. The repertoire holds 75,000 to 90,000 clones, with roughly a tenth as singletons. Sequencing used PBMCs. The receptors shown here come from a man aged 55 to 70 in good health and CMV-seropositive.

This clone has more than one count but fewer than ten. The rearrangement uses TRBV13 and TRBJ1-2, with D perhaps matching TRBD1 (5 bases). This CDR3 is 13 amino acids long. Trimming took off 1 base at V and 2 bases at J, with 5 bases between the two ends. Germline loops: CDR1 PRHDT, CDR2 FYEKMQ (reference sequence). The CDR3 here is CASSLAGNYGYTF. CDR3 DNA: TGTGCCAGCAGCTTAGCAGGGAACTATGGCTACACCTTC. Full variable domain (remainder filled in from reference TRBV13 and TRBJ1-2): AAGVIQSPRHLIKEKRETATLKCYPIPRHDTVYWYQQGPGQDPQFLISFYEKMQSDKGSIPDRFSAQQFSDYHSELNMSSLELGDSALYFCASSLAGNYGYTFGSGTRLTVV.

The chain is built from TRBV19 and TRBJ2-2, with TRBD1 as a possible D gene (6 bases). V lost 5 bases and J 7 bases, leaving 20 bases between the germline ends. Looked up from germline, CDR1 is LNHDA and CDR2 is SQIVND (reference sequence). CDR3 length: 16 residues. The CDR3 DNA sequence: TGTGCCAGTAGTGTAGGGGGAGAGTTGATTCACGGGGAGCTGTTTTTT. This encodes CASSVGGELIHGELFF.

This clone was detected a few times. This chain joins TRBV5-8 and TRBJ1-5; D perhaps matches TRBD1 (5 bases). With 4 bases removed from V and 6 bases from J, the gap between germline ends came to 14 bases. The CDR3 length is 14 residues. Looked up from germline, CDR1 is SGHTS and CDR2 is YDEGEE. The CDR3 is CASSPGRESQPQHF. As DNA, the CDR3 is TGTGCCAGCAGCCCCGGCAGGGAATCTCAGCCCCAGCATTTT. Drawing the rest from reference TRBV5-8 and TRBJ1-5, the complete variable domain is EAGVTQSPTHLIKTRGQQATLRCSPISGHTSVYWYQQALGLGLQFLLWYDEGEERNRGNFPPRFSGRQFPNYSSELNVNALELEDSALYLCASSPGRESQPQHFGDGTRLSIL.

This clone has more than one count but fewer than ten. The rearrangement links TRBV7-9 to TRBJ1-6; D is uncertain. This CDR3 has 13 amino acids. Trimming took off 1 base at V and 11 bases at J, with 9 bases between the two ends. The germline CDR1 and CDR2 sequences are SEHNR and FQNEAQ (reference sequence). CDR3 in amino acids: CASSLGDGTPLHF. The CDR3 DNA reads TGTGCCAGCAGCTTAGGAGACGGGACACCCCTCCACTTT.

The rearrangement joins TRBV5-1 to TRBJ1-3, with D tentatively TRBD1 (5 bases). CDR1 is SGHRS and CDR2 is YFSETQ in the germline V gene. V was shortened by 0 bases and J by 4 bases, with 5 bases between the two germline ends. The CDR3 is made up of 13 amino acids. CDR3 bases: TGCGCCAGCAGCTTGGACAGGGGAAACACCATATATTTT. It is translated as CASSLDRGNTIYF.

V usage is TRBV19 and J usage is TRBJ2-7; 16 bases fit TRBD2. V shed 5 bases and J 5 bases; nucleotides not matched to a gene: 6. This CDR3 has 16 residues. In germline, CDR1 is LNHDA, CDR2 SQIVND (reference sequence). Here the CDR3 DNA reads TGTGCCAGTAGTTCCCTAGGGACTAGCGGGAGGGACGAGCAGTACTTC. Translated, it gives CASSSLGTSGRDEQYF.